The 5 T cell receptor beta chains reported below all come from one sample, sequenced in a study of shared clonotypes between healthy human individuals. The method was immunoSEQ multiplex PCR; TCRdb's version includes in-frame clones alone and lacks a portion of them. The sample shows hundreds of thousands of clones, 73% of them seen only once. Sequencing was carried out using memory CD4+ T cells sorted from blood. Noted subset: CD45RA-negative fraction. These receptors were collected from a woman between 25 and 40 years old in good health.

The chain joins TRBV6-5 to TRBJ2-1; D uncertain. The V and J ends lost 5 bases and 6 bases respectively, with 5 bases between them. This CDR3 contains 11 residues. Per germline, CDR1 MNHEY and CDR2 SVGAGI. The CDR3 loop reads CASSTLNEQFF. In nucleotides, the CDR3 is TGTGCCAGCAGTACCCTCAATGAGCAGTTCTTC.

The chain is built from TRBV6-6 and TRBJ1-5; D possibly corresponds to TRBD1 (5 bases). The CDR3 spans 14 residues. Germline assignment: CDR1 MNHNY and CDR2 SVGAGI (reference sequence). Trimming removed 6 bases at V and 6 bases at J, with 15 bases between. The CDR3 here is CASSPPGVFQPQHF. In DNA form, the CDR3 reads TGTGCCAGCAGCCCACCGGGGGTCTTTCAGCCCCAGCATTTT.

V gene TRBV27 combines with J gene TRBJ1-6, with 8 positions matching TRBD1. CDR3 size: 17 residues. Germline-derived CDR1 and CDR2 are MNHEY and SMNVEV (reference sequence). V was pared by 4 bases and J by 5 bases, with 10 bases of the junction left unmatched. Written as DNA, the CDR3 is TGTGCCAGCAGTTATGCCACGGGACAGGCGAATAATTCACCCCTCCACTTT. Amino acid sequence: CASSYATGQANNSPLHF.

The V call is TRBV6-6, the J call TRBJ1-5, with a possible D match to TRBD1 (6 bases). Germline V CDR1 and CDR2: MNHNY, SVGAGI (reference sequence). CDR3 length: 15 amino acids. V lost 6 bases to trimming and J lost 0 bases, with 12 bases between them. CDR3 protein: CASRPGHHSNQPQHF. CDR3 in DNA: TGTGCCAGCAGGCCGGGACACCATAGCAATCAGCCCCAGCATTTT.

The chain is built from TRBV9 and TRBJ2-1; tentative D call: TRBD2 (5 bases). The CDR3 contains 15 residues. Trimming took off 4 bases at V and 0 bases at J, with 11 bases between the two ends. Germline V gene lookup returns CDR1 SGDLS and CDR2 YYNGEE. The CDR3 loop is CASSFGGPSYNEQFF. Written as DNA, the CDR3 is TGTGCCAGCAGCTTCGGAGGACCCTCCTACAATGAGCAGTTCTTC.